This T cell receptor (beta chain) is drawn from a study of T cells in localized non-small cell lung cancer (dated by TCRdb to the early 2020s). The study in broad terms: The study examined T cell repertoires in 200 to 300 patients with early-stage NSCLC and compared tumors with uninvolved tumor-adjacent lungs. All 250 or so NSCLC patients in the cohort were treatment-naive and had localized lung tumors that were resected. Of the NSCLC patients, 129 were male and some 97 were female, and the mean age was approximately 66 years. What the study reported, not specific to this receptor: A median of 57 of the top 100 tumor clones were detected in paired uninvolved adjacent lung, and around 30 of these tumor clones were also found among the top 100 clones of the paired uninvolved adjacent lung. Uninvolved tumor-adjacent lung showed the highest T cell clonality, higher than tumor, which suggests more focused antigenic responses in the adjacent lung. Because multi-region sequencing of the tumors was not done, intratumor heterogeneity could not be ruled out. Since the design was exploratory, TCR variables were selected using unadjusted p-values with no false-discovery rate correction. Longer overall survival was associated with higher T cell density in blood, whereas shorter survival was associated with higher clonality in adjacent lung.

The immunoSEQ Assay was used to sequence TCR beta CDR3 regions from DNA. The authors processed their data as follows. To compute T cell density, TCR beta template counts were normalized to usable DNA, which was estimated by amplifying housekeeping genes. Richness was estimated using the preseqR package, with extrapolation to 400,000 templates for PBMC samples and to 120,000 templates for tissue samples. Clonality was calculated as one minus Pielou's evenness. Differential abundance testing on productive amino-acid clonotypes, with a minimum total count of 5 and an alpha of 0.1, was used to identify tissue-enriched TCRs. The Jaccard Index and the Morisita Overlap Index were used to quantify repertoire overlap between compartments. GLIPH clustered TCR beta CDR3s with public tetramer-defined viral CDR3s; viral motifs required at least three viral sequences plus V-gene enrichment. TCRdb took this table from immuneACCESS and kept in-frame rearrangements with V and J called. Such tables lack part of the clones; where checked against another copy, unresolved V genes explain under half of the gap, and the rest is unexplained. V and J calls plus clone size are reproduced from that table; the DNA served to infer D and trimming. The sample table records 130,000 or so clones; around 92% of these occur just once. The ten largest clones capture 1.7% of the sample.

Including cysteine and phenylalanine, the CDR3 has 15 amino acids. Only the CDR3 portion is preserved as DNA: 45 bases, with reading frame beginning at the first base. Trimming removed 5 bases from V and 0 bases from J; the gene matches leave 2 bases unexplained. CDR1 and CDR2, looked up from the germline V gene, are SGDLS and YYNGEE. To note about this clone: No cognate antigen has been identified for it. There are no base qualities to consult, and no much larger clone falls within one base.

At diagnosis, peripheral blood, uninvolved tumor-adjacent lung and tumor were collected and were preserved as a mix of fresh-frozen and FFPE material. For TCR repertoire profiling, blood samples were analyzed in the form of peripheral blood mononuclear cells. The sample here was peripheral blood, taken before any cancer treatment. Recombination joined TRBV9 with TRBJ2-2, with 9 bases aligning to TRBD1. This TCR was sampled from a female donor aged 60 or older with stage I lung adenocarcinoma. The DNA is TGTGCCAGCAGGGGGACAGGGACGAACACCGGGGAGCTGTTTTTT. Its translation is CASRGTGTNTGELFF.